The 3 T cell receptor beta chains below were found in one sample sequenced in a study of blood T cell repertoires in COVID-19. Sequencing was performed with immunoSEQ multiplex PCR; in TCRdb, only in-frame clones are kept and a portion is missing. The data show about 140,000 clones, with over 60% seen just once and around 13% held by the top ten. The sample taken for sequencing was peripheral blood. Receptor source: a man older than 75 with acute or convalescent COVID-19.

The rearrangement joins TRBV5-1 to TRBJ2-5, with D tentatively TRBD2 (5 bases). The germline CDR1 and CDR2 sequences are SGHRS and YFSETQ. The CDR3 is made up of 14 amino acids. V shed 4 bases and J shed 2 bases, with 12 bases lying between them. CDR3: CASSPGSRQETQYF. The CDR3 nucleotides are TGCGCCAGCAGCCCGGGGAGCAGACAAGAGACCCAGTACTTC.

The chain has TRBV20-1 and TRBJ1-1, with D unresolved. The CDR3 totals 11 residues. V lost 3 bases to trimming and J lost 6 bases, with 8 bases between them. Germline V gives CDR1 DFQATT, CDR2 SNEGSKA (reference sequence). The CDR3 loop is CSARWSPEAFF. The DNA for the CDR3 is TGCAGTGCTAGGTGGAGCCCTGAAGCTTTCTTT.

This clone was picked up one time. V and J are TRBV19 and TRBJ2-1; 13 positions match TRBD2. Germline CDR1 and CDR2: LNHDA and SQIVND (reference sequence). Germline trimming cut 6 bases from V and 9 bases from J; bases unmatched to any gene: 8. CDR3 length equals 15 residues. In DNA form, the CDR3 reads TGTGCCAGTAGCCTACTAGCGGGGGGGCCGAGTGAGCAGTTCTTC. It is translated as CASSLLAGGPSEQFF.